Below, 30 T cell receptor beta chains from the same sample are listed, as sequenced in a study of blood T cell repertoires in COVID-19. Assay used: immunoSEQ multiplex PCR; TCRdb lists only in-frame clones, some missing. Of some 110,000 clones listed, 71% were seen once; the top ten hold approximately 0.9%. The sample was peripheral blood. The receptors here all came from a human donor with acute or convalescent COVID-19. The donor label of this sample is uncertain.

This clone was observed a few times. The CDR3 loop is CASSPQGGYNEQFF. CDR3 nucleotides: TGTGCCAGCTCACCACAGGGAGGCTACAATGAGCAGTTCTTC. V and J are TRBV18 and TRBJ2-1, with D perhaps TRBD2 (6 bases). Trimming cost V 1 base and J 3 bases, with 7 bases left between them. Germline values: CDR1 KGHSH, CDR2 LQKENI. CDR3 size: 14 residues. The entire variable domain, with the rest obtained from reference TRBV18 and TRBJ2-1, is as follows: NAGVMQNPRHLVRRRGQEARLRCSPMKGHSHVYWYRQLPEEGLKFMVYLQKENIIDESGMPKERFSAEFPKEGPSILRIQQVVRGDSAAYFCASSPQGGYNEQFFGPGTRLTVL.

This chain connects TRBV5-4 to TRBJ2-2, with D possibly TRBD2 on 6 matching bases. This CDR3 region has 16 residues. With 3 bases removed from V and 0 bases from J, the gap between germline ends came to 12 bases. Germline assignment: CDR1 SGHNT and CDR2 YYREEE (reference sequence). CDR3 in DNA: TGTGCCAGCAGCTCTGCGGGGCAGTCGAACACCGGGGAGCTGTTTTTT. Protein sequence: CASSSAGQSNTGELFF.

The V and J genes are TRBV3-1 (or the pseudogene TRBV3-2) and TRBJ1-1; D gene unclear. The CDR3 contains 14 residues. Germline CDR1 LGHDT, CDR2 YNNKEL (reference sequence). V was trimmed by 3 bases and J by 11 bases, leaving 19 bases between them. The CDR3 nucleotides read TGTGCCAGCAGCCAGCCAAGCGGCGGGGTGAGGGCTTTCTTT. Residues: CASSQPSGGVRAFF.

This rearrangement joins TRBV18 to TRBJ1-2, with D possibly being TRBD1 (5 bases). With 3 bases removed from V and 0 bases from J, the gap between germline ends came to 11 bases. In germline, CDR1 is KGHSH, CDR2 LQKENI. This CDR3 spans 15 amino acids. The CDR3 DNA follows: TGTGCCAGCTCACCCTTCGACAGTTCTAACTATGGCTACACCTTC. It codes for CASSPFDSSNYGYTF.

The chain employs TRBV9 and TRBJ2-1; no reliable D call. V dropped 0 bases and J dropped 4 bases, with 5 bases sitting between them. Per germline, CDR1 SGDLS and CDR2 YYNGEE. The CDR3 has 13 residues. Here the CDR3 reads CASSVAFYNEQFF. The CDR3 DNA follows: TGTGCCAGCAGCGTAGCTTTTTACAATGAGCAGTTCTTC.

V and J are TRBV10-2 and TRBJ2-5; TRBD1 agrees at 9 bases. The germline V gene encodes CDR1 WSHSY and CDR2 SAAADI. The CDR3 runs to 14 residues. Trimming at V came to 6 bases and at J to 2 bases, leaving 4 bases not matched to a gene. The CDR3 sequence: CASRRDRVQETQYF. CDR3 nucleotide sequence: TGCGCCAGCAGAAGGGACAGGGTTCAAGAGACCCAGTACTTC.

This sequence joins TRBV27 and TRBJ2-3; 8 positions agree with TRBD2. Germline assignment: CDR1 MNHEY and CDR2 SMNVEV (reference sequence). There are 16 residues in the CDR3. The V and J ends lost 0 bases and 3 bases, in that order; junction bases with no gene match: 5. DNA of the CDR3: TGTGCCAGCAGTTTATCCCGGGGGGGGAGGACAGATACGCAGTATTTT. Translating it yields CASSLSRGGRTDTQYF.

There are many counts of this clone. The CDR3 DNA reads TGTGCCAGCAGTTACTCCTCGGTCCGGACAGAGGGCTACACCTTC. Protein product: CASSYSSVRTEGYTF. The chain recombines TRBV6-5 with TRBJ1-2; tentatively, D is TRBD1 (6 bases). Per the germline V gene, CDR1 is MNHEY and CDR2 is SVGAGI. The CDR3 sequence is 15 residues long. V lost 0 bases and J 8 bases, leaving 16 bases between the germline ends.

The chain uses TRBV28 and TRBJ1-5; 9 nucleotides line up with TRBD1. Germline trimming cut 6 bases from V and 3 bases from J; bases unmatched to any gene: 9. The V gene's germline CDR1 is MDHEN and CDR2 SYDVKM. The CDR3 totals 16 residues. The CDR3 DNA follows: TGTGCCAGCAGCACCGAAGGACAGGGGATCAATCAGCCCCAGCATTTT. Translated: CASSTEGQGINQPQHF.

This sequence joins TRBV6-5 and TRBJ1-6, with TRBD1 identical over 9 bases. This CDR3 region has 14 residues. V was clipped by 8 bases and J by 7 bases; unmatched bases: 6. CDR1 and CDR2 (germline): MNHEY, SVGAGI. The CDR3 reads CASDGTGRNSPLHF. As DNA, the CDR3 is TGTGCCAGCGACGGGACAGGGAGAAATTCACCCCTCCACTTT.

The sample holds one count of this clone. In DNA form, the CDR3 reads TGTGCCAGCAGTGGAAATAACTTCTCCTACAATGAGCAGTTCTTC. It codes for CASSGNNFSYNEQFF. The chain carries TRBV2 and TRBJ2-1; no reliable D call. This CDR3 contains 15 residues. CDR1 and CDR2 (germline): SNHLY, FYNNEI. V was pared by 4 bases and J by 0 bases, with 10 bases between.

The rearrangement links TRBV18 to TRBJ2-7; D might be TRBD1 (5 bases). The CDR3 contains 15 residues. Germline values: CDR1 KGHSH, CDR2 LQKENI. V lost 1 base, J lost 0 bases, and 10 bases lay in between. CDR3 in DNA: TGTGCCAGCTCACCACTTTCCAGGGACTCCTACGAGCAGTACTTC. Residues: CASSPLSRDSYEQYF.

The rearrangement joins TRBV6-5 to TRBJ1-3; D is undetermined. This CDR3 comprises 11 residues. CDR1 is MNHEY, CDR2 SVGAGI, per germline. Deletions cut 6 bases from V and 9 bases from J, with 9 bases between. The CDR3 reads CASSSTGTIYF. In nucleotides, the CDR3 is TGTGCCAGCAGCTCAACGGGCACCATATATTTT.

This sequence joins TRBV5-1 and TRBJ1-4; D may be TRBD1 (6 bases). With 0 bases removed from V and 8 bases from J, the gap between germline ends came to 14 bases. This CDR3 spans 15 amino acids. Germline V gene sequence: CDR1 SGHRS, CDR2 YFSETQ. In DNA, the CDR3 is TGCGCCAGCAGCTTGGTGGTGGGGGCTCCGGAAAAACTGTTTTTT. Encoded protein: CASSLVVGAPEKLFF.

This clone is judged medium-sized. The V gene is TRBV3-1 (or the pseudogene TRBV3-2), the J gene TRBJ2-3; 7 bases fit TRBD2. Trimming took 7 bases from V and 1 from J; bases not matched to a gene: 2. From germline, CDR1 is LGHDT and CDR2 YNNKEL (reference sequence). The CDR3 covers 13 residues. DNA of the CDR3: TGTGCCAGCAAGGCGGGGGGCACAGATACGCAGTATTTT. The encoded protein is CASKAGGTDTQYF.

This clone has a handful of counts. The CDR3 is CASSIIMGGQPQHF. CDR3 in DNA: TGTGCCAGTAGTATAATAATGGGGGGTCAGCCCCAGCATTTT. This sequence joins TRBV19 and TRBJ1-5; D may be TRBD1 (5 bases). Trimming stripped 2 bases from V and 6 bases from J, with 11 bases between. In germline, CDR1 is LNHDA, CDR2 SQIVND (reference sequence). This CDR3 comprises 14 residues. The complete variable domain, with remaining parts taken from reference TRBV19 and TRBJ1-5, reads DGGITQSPKYLFRKEGQNVTLSCEQNLNHDAMYWYRQDPGQGLRLIYYSQIVNDFQKGDIAEGYSVSREKKESFPLTVTSAQKNPTAFYLCASSIIMGGQPQHFGDGTRLSIL.

This clone showed up many times. This rearrangement joins TRBV12-3 or TRBV12-4 to TRBJ1-6, with a possible D match to TRBD1 (6 bases). Deletions cut 1 base from V and 10 bases from J, with 8 bases between. The CDR3 spans 13 residues. The CDR3 loop is CASSLGGGSPLHF. The CDR3 DNA sequence: TGTGCCAGCAGTTTAGGGGGGGGCTCACCCCTCCACTTT.

This rearrangement joins TRBV7-2 to TRBJ1-6, with 7 bases matching TRBD1. Losses at the gene ends were 2 bases for V and 7 bases for J; bases not matched to a gene: 5. CDR1 and CDR2 (germline): SGHTA, FQGNSA. The CDR3 loop spans 15 amino acids. CDR3 protein: CASSLTRGYNSPLHF. CDR3 sequence (DNA): TGTGCCAGCAGCTTAACCAGGGGGTACAATTCACCCCTCCACTTT.

V usage is TRBV15 and J usage is TRBJ2-5; 9 bases are shared with TRBD2. CDR1 is LNHNV, CDR2 YYDKDF, per germline (reference sequence). Germline trimming cut 5 bases from V and 5 bases from J; bases unmatched to any gene: 6. CDR3 length: 14 amino acids. The CDR3 loop is CATSGRGGWETQYF. CDR3 coding DNA: TGTGCCACCAGCGGGCGGGGGGGCTGGGAGACCCAGTACTTC.

As to this clone: The germline gene is not matched at one end of the junction; a read error may be the cause. The gene calls are TRBV24-1 and TRBJ2-2; D may be TRBD1 (6 bases). This CDR3 is built from 15 residues. Germline V CDR1 and CDR2: KGHDR, SFDVKD. CDR3 bases: TGTGCCACCAGTGTGGGGCAGGGGAACATCGGGGAGCTGTTTTTT. Translated, it gives CATSVGQGNIGELFF.

The rearrangement links TRBV28 to TRBJ1-3; 7 bases line up with TRBD1. The length of the CDR3 is 16 residues. J gave up 0 bases and V 9 bases, and 11 bases lay outside the gene matches. Germline V lookup: CDR1 MDHEN, CDR2 SYDVKM. The CDR3 loop is CASSGQMFHSGNTIYF. DNA of the CDR3: TGTGCCAGTTCGGGACAGATGTTCCACTCTGGAAACACCATATATTTT.

CDR3 DNA sequence: TGTGCCAGCAGCATTTCGGTTACAGGGGGGTATCAGCCCCAGCATTTT. It is translated as CASSISVTGGYQPQHF. V and J are TRBV7-6 and TRBJ1-5, with 8 bases that match TRBD1. CDR3 size: 16 residues. J gave up 5 bases and V 5 bases, and 11 bases lay outside the gene matches. Germline CDR1 and CDR2: SGHVS and FNYEAQ.

The chain's CDR3 is CASSEPRQGNGYTF. The CDR3 nucleotides read TGTGCCAGCAGTGAACCCCGGCAGGGGAATGGCTACACCTTC. The chain recombines TRBV2 with TRBJ1-2; the D gene is possibly TRBD1 (6 bases). CDR1 and CDR2 (germline): SNHLY, FYNNEI. V shed 2 bases and J shed 6 bases, with 13 bases lying between them. The CDR3 contains 14 residues.

As regards this clone: A junction end diverges from the germline sequence, so it may reflect a read error. The chain joins TRBV6-2 or TRBV6-3 to TRBJ2-7; unclear D gene. The V gene's germline CDR1 is MNHEY and CDR2 SVGEGT. The CDR3 runs to 11 residues. The CDR3 nucleotides read TGTGCCAGTAGTTCTTACTACGAGCAGTACTTC. This encodes CASSSYYEQYF.

The rearrangement joins TRBV18 to TRBJ2-2; D call uncertain. Per germline, CDR1 KGHSH and CDR2 LQKENI. The CDR3 covers 15 residues. The V end lost 1 base, the J end lost 2 bases, and 8 bases lay between the germline ends. CDR3 residues: CASSPRPRNTGELFF. DNA for the CDR3: TGTGCCAGCTCACCACGGCCTAGAAACACCGGGGAGCTGTTTTTT.

The sample holds a few counts of this clone. This sequence joins TRBV2 and TRBJ1-4; D remains ambiguous. Between the trimmed V and J ends, which lost 6 bases and 0 bases, there was a span of 14 bases. Germline V lookup: CDR1 SNHLY, CDR2 FYNNEI. This CDR3 comprises 16 residues. CDR3 DNA sequence: TGTGCCAGCAGGGAGTTAGCCCTTACAACTAATGAAAAACTGTTTTTT. Amino acids: CASRELALTTNEKLFF.

The chain links TRBV19 to TRBJ1-2; 8 bases align to TRBD1. This CDR3 has 15 amino acids. V lost 4 bases to trimming and J lost 7 bases; unmatched junction nucleotides: 11. Germline assignment: CDR1 LNHDA and CDR2 SQIVND (reference sequence). CDR3 amino acids: CASSTTGTGASGYTF. The CDR3 bases are TGTGCCAGTAGTACAACCGGGACAGGAGCGTCTGGCTACACCTTC.

The J gene is TRBJ2-5, the V gene TRBV14, with D tentatively TRBD1 (5 bases). Trimming pared 4 bases from V and 4 bases from J, leaving 10 bases between. Germline assignment: CDR1 SGHDN and CDR2 FVKESK. This CDR3 comprises 13 residues. The CDR3 DNA reads TGTGCCAGCAGCCGCACAGGCATAGAGACCCAGTACTTC. Translated: CASSRTGIETQYF.

The table lists this clone with a few counts. This chain uses TRBV28 with TRBJ1-5, with D hard to call. Between the trimmed V and J ends, which lost 3 bases and 1 base, there was a span of 10 bases. CDR3 length: 15 residues. Germline-derived CDR1 and CDR2 are MDHEN and SYDVKM. The CDR3: CASSFALGSNQPQHF. CDR3 nucleotide sequence: TGTGCCAGCAGTTTTGCCCTCGGGAGCAATCAGCCCCAGCATTTT.

The genes are TRBV10-3 and TRBJ2-2; the match to TRBD1 covers 7 bases. This CDR3 spans 14 amino acids. The V and J ends lost 6 bases and 5 bases, in that order; junction bases with no gene match: 6. Germline CDR1 reads ENHRY; CDR2 reads SYGVKD. The DNA for the CDR3 is TGTGCCATCAGAGACAGGGAATCGACCGGGGAGCTGTTTTTT. It codes for CAIRDRESTGELFF.